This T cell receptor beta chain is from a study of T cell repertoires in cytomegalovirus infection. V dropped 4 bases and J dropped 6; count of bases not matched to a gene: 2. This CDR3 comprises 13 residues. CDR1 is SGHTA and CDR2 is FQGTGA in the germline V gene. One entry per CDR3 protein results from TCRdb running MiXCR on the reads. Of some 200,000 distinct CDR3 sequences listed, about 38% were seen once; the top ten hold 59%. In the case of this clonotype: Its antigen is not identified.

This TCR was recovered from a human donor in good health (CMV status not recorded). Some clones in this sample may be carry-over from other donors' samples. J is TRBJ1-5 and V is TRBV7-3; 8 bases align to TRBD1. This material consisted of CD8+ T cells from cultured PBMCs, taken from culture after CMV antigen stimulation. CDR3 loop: CASSSTGGQPQHF. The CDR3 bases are TGTGCCAGCAGCTCCACAGGGGGTCAGCCCCAGCATTTT.